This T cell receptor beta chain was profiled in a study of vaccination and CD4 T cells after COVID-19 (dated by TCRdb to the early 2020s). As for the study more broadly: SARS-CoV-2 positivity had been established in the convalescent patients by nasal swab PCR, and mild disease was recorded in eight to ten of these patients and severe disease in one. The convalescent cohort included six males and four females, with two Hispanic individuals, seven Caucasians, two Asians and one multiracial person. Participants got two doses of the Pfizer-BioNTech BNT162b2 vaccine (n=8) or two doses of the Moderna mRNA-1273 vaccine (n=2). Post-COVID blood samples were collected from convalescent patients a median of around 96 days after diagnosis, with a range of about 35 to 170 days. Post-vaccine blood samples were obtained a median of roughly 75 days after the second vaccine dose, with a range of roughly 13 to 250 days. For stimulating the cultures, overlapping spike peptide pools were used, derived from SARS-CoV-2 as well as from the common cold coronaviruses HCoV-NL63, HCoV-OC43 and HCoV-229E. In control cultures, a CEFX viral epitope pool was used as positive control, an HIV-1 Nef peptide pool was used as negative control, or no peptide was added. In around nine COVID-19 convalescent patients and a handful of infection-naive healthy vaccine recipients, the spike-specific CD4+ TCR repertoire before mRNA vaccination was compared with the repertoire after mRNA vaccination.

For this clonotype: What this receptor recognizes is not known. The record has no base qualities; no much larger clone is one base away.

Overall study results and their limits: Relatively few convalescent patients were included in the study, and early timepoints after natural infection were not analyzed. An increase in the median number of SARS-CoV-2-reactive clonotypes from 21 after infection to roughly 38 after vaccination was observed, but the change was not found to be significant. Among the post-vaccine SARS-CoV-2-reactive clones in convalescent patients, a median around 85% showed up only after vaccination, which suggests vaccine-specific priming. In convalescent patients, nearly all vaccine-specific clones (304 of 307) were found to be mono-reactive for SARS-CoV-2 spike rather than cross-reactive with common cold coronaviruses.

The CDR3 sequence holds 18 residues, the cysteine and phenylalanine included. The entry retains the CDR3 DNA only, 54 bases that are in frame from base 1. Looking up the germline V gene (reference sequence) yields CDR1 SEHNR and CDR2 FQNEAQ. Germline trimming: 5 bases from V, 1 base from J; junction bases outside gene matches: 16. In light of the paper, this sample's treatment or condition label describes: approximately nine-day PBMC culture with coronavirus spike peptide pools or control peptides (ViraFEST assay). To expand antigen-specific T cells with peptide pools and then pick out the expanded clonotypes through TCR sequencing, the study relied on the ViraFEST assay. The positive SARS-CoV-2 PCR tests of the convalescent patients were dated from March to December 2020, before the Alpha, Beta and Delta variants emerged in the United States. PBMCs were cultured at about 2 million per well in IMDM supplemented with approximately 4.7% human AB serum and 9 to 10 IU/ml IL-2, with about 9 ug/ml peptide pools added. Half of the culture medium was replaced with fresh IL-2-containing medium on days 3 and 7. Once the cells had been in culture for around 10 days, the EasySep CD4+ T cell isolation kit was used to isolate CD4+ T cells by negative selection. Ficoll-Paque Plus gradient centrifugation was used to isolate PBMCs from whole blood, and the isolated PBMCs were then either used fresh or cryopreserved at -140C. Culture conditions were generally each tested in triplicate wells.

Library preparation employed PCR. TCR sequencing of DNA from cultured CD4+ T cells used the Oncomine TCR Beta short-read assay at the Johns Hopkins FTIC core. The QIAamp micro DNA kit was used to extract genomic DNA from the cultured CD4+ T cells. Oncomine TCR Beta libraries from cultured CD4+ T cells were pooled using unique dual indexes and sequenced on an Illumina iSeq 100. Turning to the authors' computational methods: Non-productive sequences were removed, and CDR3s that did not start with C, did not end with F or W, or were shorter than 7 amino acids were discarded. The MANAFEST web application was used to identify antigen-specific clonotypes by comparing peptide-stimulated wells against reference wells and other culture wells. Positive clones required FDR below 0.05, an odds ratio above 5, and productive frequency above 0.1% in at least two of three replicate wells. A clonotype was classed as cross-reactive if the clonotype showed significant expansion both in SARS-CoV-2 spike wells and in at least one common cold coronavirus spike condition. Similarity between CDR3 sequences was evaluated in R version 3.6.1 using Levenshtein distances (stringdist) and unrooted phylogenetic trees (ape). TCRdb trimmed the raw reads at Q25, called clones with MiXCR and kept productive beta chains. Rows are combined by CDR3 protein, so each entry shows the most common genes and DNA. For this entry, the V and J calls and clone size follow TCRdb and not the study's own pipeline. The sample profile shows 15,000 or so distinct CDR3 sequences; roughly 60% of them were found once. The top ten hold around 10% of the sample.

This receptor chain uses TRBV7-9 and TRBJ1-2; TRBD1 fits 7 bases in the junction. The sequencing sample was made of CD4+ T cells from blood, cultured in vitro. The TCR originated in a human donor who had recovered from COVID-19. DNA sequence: TGTGCCAGCAGCACCAGGGGGGAAGATGGGGCCGGTAACTATGGCTACACCTTC. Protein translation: CASSTRGEDGAGNYGYTF. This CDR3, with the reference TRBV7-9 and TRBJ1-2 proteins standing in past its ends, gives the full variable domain DTGVSQNPRHKITKRGQNVTFRCDPISEHNRLYWYRQTLGQGPEFLTYFQNEAQLEKSRLLSDRFSAERPKGSFSTLEIQRTEQGDSAMYLCASSTRGEDGAGNYGYTFGSGTRLTVV.